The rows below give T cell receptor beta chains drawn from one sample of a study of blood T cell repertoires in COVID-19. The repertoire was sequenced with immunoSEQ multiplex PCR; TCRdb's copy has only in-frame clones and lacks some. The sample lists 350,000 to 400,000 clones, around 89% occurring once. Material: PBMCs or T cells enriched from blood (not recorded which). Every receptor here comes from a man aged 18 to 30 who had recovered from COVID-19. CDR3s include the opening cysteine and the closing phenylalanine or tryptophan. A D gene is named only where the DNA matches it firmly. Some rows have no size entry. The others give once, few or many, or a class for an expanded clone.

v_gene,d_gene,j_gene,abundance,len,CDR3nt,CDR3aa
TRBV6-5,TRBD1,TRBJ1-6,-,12,TGTGCCAGCAAACAGGGGAATTCACCCCTCCACTTT,CASKQGNSPLHF
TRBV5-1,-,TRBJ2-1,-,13,TGCGCCAGCAGCCCCGGAGTCGAGGGTGAGCAGTTCTTC,CASSPGVEGEQFF
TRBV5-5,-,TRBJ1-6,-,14,TGTGCCAGCAGCTTGCCACAGGGAAATTCACCCCTCCACTTT,CASSLPQGNSPLHF
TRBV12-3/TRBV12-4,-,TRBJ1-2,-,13,TGTGCCAGCAGCCAGGGAAAAAACTATGGCTACACCTTC,CASSQGKNYGYTF
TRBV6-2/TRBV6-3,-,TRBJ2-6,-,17,TGTGCCAGCAGTCCGGTGGGGGGGCTCCCTGGGGCCAACGTCCTGACTTTC,CASSPVGGLPGANVLTF
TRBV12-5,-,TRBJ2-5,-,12,TGTGCTAGTGGGTACAATCAAGAGACCCAGTACTTC,CASGYNQETQYF
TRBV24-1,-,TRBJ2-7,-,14,TGTGCCACCAGTGATAGTAGCGCGTCCTACGAGCAGTACTTC,CATSDSSASYEQYF
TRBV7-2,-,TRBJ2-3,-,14,TGTGCCAGCAGCTTATTCCCCCTCACAGATACGCAGTATTTT,CASSLFPLTDTQYF
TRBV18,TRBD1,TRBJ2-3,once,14,TGTGCCAGCTCACTGGACAGGGGAACAGATACGCAGTATTTT,CASSLDRGTDTQYF
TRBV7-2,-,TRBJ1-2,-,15,TGTGCCAGCAGCTTAGAAATTGGGACTCTGAATGGCTACACCTTC,CASSLEIGTLNGYTF
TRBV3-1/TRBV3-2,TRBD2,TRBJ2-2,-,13,TGTGCCAGCAGCCAGACTAGCGGTTTGGAGCTGTTTTTT,CASSQTSGLELFF
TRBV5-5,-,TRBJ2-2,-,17,TGTGCCAGCAGCTTATTCCGCGGGACGGATGACACCGGGGAGCTGTTTTTT,CASSLFRGTDDTGELFF
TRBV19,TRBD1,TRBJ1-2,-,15,TGTGCCAGTGTGGGCGACAGGGGCTTTAACTATGGCTACACCTTC,CASVGDRGFNYGYTF
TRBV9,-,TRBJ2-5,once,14,TGTGCCAGCAGCGGAGCCCAGGAAGAAGAGACCCAGTACTTC,CASSGAQEEETQYF
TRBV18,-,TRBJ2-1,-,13,TGTGCCAGCTACCTCCAGGGATTCAATGAGCAGTTCTTC,CASYLQGFNEQFF
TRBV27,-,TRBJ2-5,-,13,TGTGCCAGCAGTTTAGGATGGGGAGAGACTCAGTACTTC,CASSLGWGETQYF
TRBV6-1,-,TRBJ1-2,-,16,TGTGCCAGCAGTGCCGCGATGGGGGGGATCGGCTATGGCTACACCTTC,CASSAAMGGIGYGYTF
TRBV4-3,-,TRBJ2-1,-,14,TGCGCCAGCAGCCAGAGGACTCGAAACAATGAGCAGTTCTTC,CASSQRTRNNEQFF
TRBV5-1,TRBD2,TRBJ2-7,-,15,TGCGCCAGCAGCTTGGAGGCTAGCGGGGGTTACGAGCAGTACTTC,CASSLEASGGYEQYF
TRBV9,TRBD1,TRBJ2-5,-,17,TGTGCCAGCAGCGTAGCTCCCCGGGCAGGGGGTAGAGAGACCCAGTACTTC,CASSVAPRAGGRETQYF
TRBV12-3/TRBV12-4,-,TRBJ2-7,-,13,TGTGCCAGCAGTTTACTTTTCTCCTACGAGCAGTACTTC,CASSLLFSYEQYF
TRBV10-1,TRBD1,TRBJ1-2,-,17,TGCGCCAGCAGTACTTTCGGGACAGGGGGCGCAGACTATGGCTACACCTTC,CASSTFGTGGADYGYTF
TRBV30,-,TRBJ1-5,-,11,TGTGCCTGGATAGCCCAGCAGCCCCAGCATTTT,CAWIAQQPQHF
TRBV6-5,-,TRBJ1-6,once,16,TGTGCCAGCAGTTATGACACCAACTCCTATAATTCACCCCTCCACTTT,CASSYDTNSYNSPLHF
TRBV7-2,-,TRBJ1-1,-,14,TGTGCCAGCAGCTTAATGAGGGCCCCAGCTGAAGCTTTCTTT,CASSLMRAPAEAFF
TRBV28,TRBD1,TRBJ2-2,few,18,TGTGCCAGCAGTTTAGTGGGCAGGGGGCTCGCGAACACCGGGGAGCTGTTTTTT,CASSLVGRGLANTGELFF
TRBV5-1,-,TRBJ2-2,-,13,TGCGCCAGCAGCCCCCAGGACACCGGGGAGCTGTTTTTT,CASSPQDTGELFF
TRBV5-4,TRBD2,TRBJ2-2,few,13,TGTGCCAGCAGCTGGGGAGGGTACGGGGAGCTGTTTTTT,CASSWGGYGELFF
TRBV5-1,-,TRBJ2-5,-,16,TGCGCCAGCAGCTTGGGAGCAGGTATCATTGGGGAGACCCAGTACTTC,CASSLGAGIIGETQYF
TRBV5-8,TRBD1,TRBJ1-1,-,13,TGTGCCAGCAGCATCCTCAGGGGGACTGAAGCTTTCTTT,CASSILRGTEAFF
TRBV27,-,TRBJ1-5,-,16,TGTGCCAGCAGTCCTCTCAGGGAGGGACCCAATCAGCCCCAGCATTTT,CASSPLREGPNQPQHF
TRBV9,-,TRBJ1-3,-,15,TGTGCCAGCAGCGTAGAAAGGGGCGGTGGAAACACCATATATTTT,CASSVERGGGNTIYF
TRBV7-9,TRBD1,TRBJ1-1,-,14,TGTGCCAGCAGCTTAGGGACAGGGAACACTGAAGCTTTCTTT,CASSLGTGNTEAFF
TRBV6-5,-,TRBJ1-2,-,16,TGTGCCAGCAGTTACTCGATACCCGCTATGCCTGATGGCTACACCTTC,CASSYSIPAMPDGYTF
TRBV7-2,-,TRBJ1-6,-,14,TGTGCCAGCAGCCTTCGACAGGCTAATTCACCCCTCCACTTT,CASSLRQANSPLHF
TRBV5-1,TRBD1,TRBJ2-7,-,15,TGCGCCAGCAGCGGCCATCGGGACAGGGGTGAGGAGCAGTACTTC,CASSGHRDRGEEQYF
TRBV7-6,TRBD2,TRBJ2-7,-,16,TGTGCCAGCAGCTTAGCGGGGGGTAGCGGGGGACCTAGATTGAACTTC,CASSLAGGSGGPRLNF
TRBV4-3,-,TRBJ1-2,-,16,TGCGCCAGCAGCCAAGATCGTCGCGGGGGCTACTATGGCTACACCTTC,CASSQDRRGGYYGYTF
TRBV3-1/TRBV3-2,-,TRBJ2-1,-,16,TGTGCCAGCAGCCAAGAAGTGGCAGGCGGAGGGCTTGAGCAGTTCTTC,CASSQEVAGGGLEQFF
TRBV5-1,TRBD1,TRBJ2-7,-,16,TGCGCCAGCAGCAGCACAGGGGGCCCTGCCCCGTACGAGCAGTACTTC,CASSSTGGPAPYEQYF
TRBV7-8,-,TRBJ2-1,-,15,TGTGCCAGCAGCTTAGTCACGGGGACCTACAATGAGCAGTTCTTC,CASSLVTGTYNEQFF